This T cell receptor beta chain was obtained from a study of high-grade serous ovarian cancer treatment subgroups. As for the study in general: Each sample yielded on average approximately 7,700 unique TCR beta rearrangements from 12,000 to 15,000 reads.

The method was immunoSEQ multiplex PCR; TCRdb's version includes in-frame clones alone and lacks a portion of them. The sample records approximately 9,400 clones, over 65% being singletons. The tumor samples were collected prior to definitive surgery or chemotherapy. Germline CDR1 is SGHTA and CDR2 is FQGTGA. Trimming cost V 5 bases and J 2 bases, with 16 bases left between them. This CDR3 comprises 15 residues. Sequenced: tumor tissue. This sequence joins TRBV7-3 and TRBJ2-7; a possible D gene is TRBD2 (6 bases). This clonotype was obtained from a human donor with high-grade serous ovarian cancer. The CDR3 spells CASSLNVGGTYEQYF. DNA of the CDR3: TGTGCCAGCAGCCTAAACGTAGGCGGGACCTACGAGCAGTACTTC.